Listed below are T cell receptor beta chains from one sample, sequenced in a study of blood T cell repertoires in COVID-19. TCRdb's table, derived via immunoSEQ multiplex PCR, lists solely in-frame clones and lacks some. The table includes about 110,000 clones, over 70% detected once. The specimen was peripheral blood. The receptors were gathered from a human donor with acute or convalescent COVID-19. The donor label of this sample is uncertain. The CDR3 runs from the conserved cysteine through the conserved F or W. Fields, in order: V gene, clone size, CDR3 length, J gene, D gene, CDR3 DNA, CDR3 protein. The D gene is left open where the match is weak. For some rows the clone size is stated as once, few or many, or as a class when expanded; others skip it.

TRBV24-1	.	16	TRBJ2-1	TRBD1	TGTGCCACCAGTGAAACCGGGACAGGGGACTACAATGAGCAGTTCTTC	CATSETGTGDYNEQFF
TRBV6-4	few	15	TRBJ2-1	TRBD2	TGTGCCAGCAGTGAGCTAGCGGGGGCGACAAATGAGCAGTTCTTC	CASSELAGATNEQFF
TRBV10-3	.	14	TRBJ2-7	TRBD1	TGTGCCATCAGGCCGGGACAGGGGGCGGGCGAGCAGTACTTC	CAIRPGQGAGEQYF
TRBV7-6	few	17	TRBJ1-1	TRBD1	TGTGCCAGCAGCTTAGTACCCCAGGGGGGCCCGGACACTGAAGCTTTCTTT	CASSLVPQGGPDTEAFF
TRBV6-5	.	14	TRBJ1-1	TRBD1	TGTGCCAGCAAAAGGACAGGGGCAAACACTGAAGCTTTCTTT	CASKRTGANTEAFF
TRBV2	.	15	TRBJ1-4	TRBD1	TGTGCCAGCAGCCCACAAGGACAGGGCTGGGAAAAACTGTTTTTT	CASSPQGQGWEKLFF
TRBV19	.	16	TRBJ1-6	.	TGTGCCAGTAGTATAGATGCGCGGGGGCTATATTCACCCCTCCACTTT	CASSIDARGLYSPLHF
TRBV5-3	few	17	TRBJ1-5	TRBD1	TGTGCCAGAAGCTTATACAGGGGAAAATGGCACAATCAGCCCCAGCATTTT	CARSLYRGKWHNQPQHF
TRBV7-8	.	14	TRBJ1-2	.	TGTGCCAGCAGTTCGACCGGGTTAGGCTATGGCTACACCTTC	CASSSTGLGYGYTF
TRBV11-3	.	14	TRBJ2-1	.	TGTGCCAGCAGCGGATTGACAGGAGGCAATGAGCAGTTCTTC	CASSGLTGGNEQFF
TRBV5-5	.	14	TRBJ1-6	TRBD1	TGTGCCAGCAGCTTGGGTTCAGGGGGAATCACCCTCCACTTT	CASSLGSGGITLHF
TRBV3-1/TRBV3-2	.	15	TRBJ1-6	.	TGTGCCAGCAGCCGCATTAGGGCAGGGGATTCACCCCTCCACTTT	CASSRIRAGDSPLHF
TRBV27	.	14	TRBJ2-2	TRBD1	TGTGCCAGCAGTCCCCTACAGGGGGCCGGGGAGCTGTTTTTT	CASSPLQGAGELFF
TRBV6-5	.	16	TRBJ2-1	.	TGTGCCAGCAGTTACGGACAGTTAAACTCCTACAATGAGCAGTTCTTC	CASSYGQLNSYNEQFF
TRBV5-1	.	15	TRBJ2-2	TRBD1	TGCGCCAGCAGCATACAGGGGCGGAACACCGGGGAGCTGTTTTTT	CASSIQGRNTGELFF
TRBV7-2	.	15	TRBJ1-3	.	TGTGCCAGCGCGGCAGGGATTTACTCTGGAAACACCATATATTTT	CASAAGIYSGNTIYF
TRBV3-1/TRBV3-2	.	13	TRBJ2-1	TRBD1	TGTGCCAGCCGACAGGGTCCTGGTAGTGAGCAGTTCTTC	CASRQGPGSEQFF
TRBV2	.	14	TRBJ1-5	.	TGTGCCAGCAGTGAAAGCTATAGCAATCAGCCCCAGCATTTT	CASSESYSNQPQHF
TRBV6-4	.	15	TRBJ2-1	.	TGTGCCAGCAGTGACGGGACAAGGGATACCAATGAGCAGTTCTTC	CASSDGTRDTNEQFF
TRBV29-1	.	13	TRBJ2-1	.	TGCAGCGCCCACCCAGGGGAGTTTTATGAGCAGTTCTTC	CSAHPGEFYEQFF
TRBV15	.	15	TRBJ1-1	.	TGTGCCACCAGCAGAGATCGGTTCCTGAACACTGAAGCTTTCTTT	CATSRDRFLNTEAFF
TRBV9	once	16	TRBJ1-1	.	TGTGCCAGCAGGCGGGATTTATATGGGGTCAACACTGAAGCTTTCTTT	CASRRDLYGVNTEAFF
TRBV11-2	.	14	TRBJ2-7	.	TGTGCCAGCAGCTTCCTAGGTTCGGCGGTGGAACAGTACTTC	CASSFLGSAVEQYF
TRBV28	once	16	TRBJ1-3	.	TGTGCCAGCAGTCCTCTTGGGGAGAGCTCTGGAAACACCATATATTTT	CASSPLGESSGNTIYF
TRBV28	few	15	TRBJ2-2	TRBD1	TGTGCCAGCAGTTGGGACAGGGGCTCCACCGGGGAGCTGTTTTTT	CASSWDRGSTGELFF
TRBV6-5	few	14	TRBJ1-5	TRBD1	TGTGCCAGCAGTCGGGGACAGGGGGCTCAGCCCCAGCATTTT	CASSRGQGAQPQHF
TRBV5-6	few	15	TRBJ2-2	TRBD2	TGTGCCAGCAGCTCCACCTGGGGGGGGGCCGGGGAGCTGTTTTTT	CASSSTWGGAGELFF
TRBV24-1	.	16	TRBJ1-5	TRBD1	TGTGCCACCAGTGACCCCGGACAGGGGATCAATCAGCCCCAGCATTTT	CATSDPGQGINQPQHF
TRBV7-3	.	14	TRBJ2-1	TRBD2	TGTGCCAGCAGCGGGACTAGCGGGTACAATGAGCAGTTCTTC	CASSGTSGYNEQFF
TRBV2	.	15	TRBJ1-6	.	TGTGCCAGCAGCGTCAAGGGGAAGGGTAATTCACCCCTCCACTTT	CASSVKGKGNSPLHF
TRBV27	.	14	TRBJ1-1	.	TGTGCCAGCAGTTTCGGGTGGGGCAAGTCTGAAGCTTTCTTT	CASSFGWGKSEAFF
TRBV3-1/TRBV3-2	.	14	TRBJ1-1	.	TGTGCCAGCAGCCAAAGGGGACAGAACACTGAAGCTTTCTTT	CASSQRGQNTEAFF
TRBV7-2	.	15	TRBJ1-1	TRBD1	TGTGCCAGCAGCTTTAGTACAGGGGGCGGAAGGGAAGCTTTCTTT	CASSFSTGGGREAFF
TRBV18	.	16	TRBJ1-2	.	TGTGCCAGCTCACCTGGTCGTGGGCAGGGAAGGTATGGCTACACCTTC	CASSPGRGQGRYGYTF
TRBV30	.	14	TRBJ2-1	TRBD1	TGTGCCTGGAGTTTCCGACAGGACAGGGCCGAGCAGTTCTTC	CAWSFRQDRAEQFF
TRBV5-1	.	16	TRBJ1-6	.	TGCGCCAGCAGCTTCGGGAAGAGCTCCTATAATTCACCCCTCCACTTT	CASSFGKSSYNSPLHF
TRBV11-2	.	21	TRBJ1-6	.	TGTGCCAGCAGTTATATGGGTCAGGGACATCAACCCGAGGGGCTTAATTCACCCCTCCACTTT	CASSYMGQGHQPEGLNSPLHF
TRBV5-1	.	15	TRBJ2-5	TRBD1	TGCGCCAGCAGCGGCGGGACAGGGAACCAAGAGACCCAGTACTTC	CASSGGTGNQETQYF
TRBV6-5	.	14	TRBJ2-1	.	TGTGCCAGCAGGGGCCAAGCCCGGGAGAGTGAGCAGTTCTTC	CASRGQARESEQFF
TRBV5-4	.	15	TRBJ1-2	TRBD1	TGTGCCAGCAGCTTGCCCCGGGACAGGGGTTCTGGCTACACCTTC	CASSLPRDRGSGYTF
TRBV4-1	.	14	TRBJ1-1	TRBD1	TGCGCCAGCAGCCAAGTGGGACAGAGGACTGAAGCTTTCTTT	CASSQVGQRTEAFF
TRBV19	.	17	TRBJ2-1	TRBD2	TGTGCCAGTAGTAAGGCGAGAGGGCGGGGGACCTACAATGAGCAGTTCTTC	CASSKARGRGTYNEQFF
TRBV5-1	few	17	TRBJ2-5	TRBD2	TGCGCCAGCAGCTTCGGGACTAGCGGGGGGCGGGGAGAGACCCAGTACTTC	CASSFGTSGGRGETQYF
TRBV7-8	few	14	TRBJ1-2	.	TGTGCCAGCAGCCGGCAGCGGGACGGCTATGGCTACACCTTC	CASSRQRDGYGYTF
TRBV14	.	14	TRBJ2-7	.	TGTGCCAGCAGCCCACTAGGTGCGTCCTACGAGCAGTACTTC	CASSPLGASYEQYF